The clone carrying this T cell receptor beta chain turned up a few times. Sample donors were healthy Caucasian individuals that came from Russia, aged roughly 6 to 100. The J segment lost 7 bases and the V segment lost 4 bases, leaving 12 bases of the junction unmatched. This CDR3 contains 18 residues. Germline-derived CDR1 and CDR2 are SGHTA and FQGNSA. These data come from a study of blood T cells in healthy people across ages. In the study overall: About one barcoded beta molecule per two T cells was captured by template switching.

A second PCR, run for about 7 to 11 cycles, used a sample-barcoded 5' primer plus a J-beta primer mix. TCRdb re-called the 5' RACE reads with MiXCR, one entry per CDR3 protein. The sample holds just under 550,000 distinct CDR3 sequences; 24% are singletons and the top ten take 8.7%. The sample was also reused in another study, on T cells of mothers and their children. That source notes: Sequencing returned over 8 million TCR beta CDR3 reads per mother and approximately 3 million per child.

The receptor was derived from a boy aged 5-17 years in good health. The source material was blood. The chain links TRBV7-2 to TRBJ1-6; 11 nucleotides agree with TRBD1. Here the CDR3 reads CASSSYRTGQGGNSPLHF. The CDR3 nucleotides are TGTGCCAGCAGCTCATATCGAACGGGACAGGGGGGAAATTCACCCCTCCACTTT.